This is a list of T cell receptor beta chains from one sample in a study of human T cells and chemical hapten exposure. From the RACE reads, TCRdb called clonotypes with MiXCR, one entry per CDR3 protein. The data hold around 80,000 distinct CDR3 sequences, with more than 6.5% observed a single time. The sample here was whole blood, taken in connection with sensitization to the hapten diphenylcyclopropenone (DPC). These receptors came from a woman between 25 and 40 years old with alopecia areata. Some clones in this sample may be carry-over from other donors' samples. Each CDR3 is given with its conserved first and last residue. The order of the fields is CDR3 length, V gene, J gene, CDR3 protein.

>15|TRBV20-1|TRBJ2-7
CSALRPGGRAYEQYF
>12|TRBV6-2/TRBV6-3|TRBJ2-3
CASISDTDTQYF
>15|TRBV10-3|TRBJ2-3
CATRGQTGVGDTQYF
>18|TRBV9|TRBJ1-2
CASSPFRQGRGSNYGYTF
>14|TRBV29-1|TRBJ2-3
CSGKRESGTDTQYF
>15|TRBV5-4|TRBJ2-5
CASSSARDRGETQYF
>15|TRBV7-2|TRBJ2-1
CASSLAGGYYNEQFF
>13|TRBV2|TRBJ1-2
CASSEEGNYGYTF
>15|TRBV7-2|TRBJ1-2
CASSQLRRGNYGYTF
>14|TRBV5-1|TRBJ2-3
CASSLDGGTDTQYF
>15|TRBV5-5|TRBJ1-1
CASSLEDRVNTEAFF
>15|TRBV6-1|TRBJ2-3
CASKEGQGLADTQYF
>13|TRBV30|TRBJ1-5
CAWSPGSRQPQHF
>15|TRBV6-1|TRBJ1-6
CASSPAGTYNSPLHF
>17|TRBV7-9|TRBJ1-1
CASSPKPTGGIGTEAFF
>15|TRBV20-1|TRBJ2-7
CSARDTSGVSYEQYF
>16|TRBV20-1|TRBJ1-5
CSARDPDGNSNQPQHF
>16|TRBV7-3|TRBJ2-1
CASSLEIGGVGHEQFF
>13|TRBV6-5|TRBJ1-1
CASSSPRDTEAFF
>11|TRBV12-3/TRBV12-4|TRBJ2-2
CASRVAGELFF
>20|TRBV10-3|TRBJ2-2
CAISENPGLAGVEKAGELFF
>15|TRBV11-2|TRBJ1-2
CASSFSHDFNYGYTF
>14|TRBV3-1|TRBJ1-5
CASSPNQGFQPQHF
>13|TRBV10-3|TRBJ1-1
CAIRAEMNTEAFF
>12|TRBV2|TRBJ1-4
CASSDNNRFSVF
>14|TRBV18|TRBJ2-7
CASSPQRATYEQYF
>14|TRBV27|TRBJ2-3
CASSLEAITDTQYF
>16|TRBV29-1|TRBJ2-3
CSVGTRAGGGSDTQYF
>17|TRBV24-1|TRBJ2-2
CATRDSSGGSTTGELFF
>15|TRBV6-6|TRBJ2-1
CASRTGELSYNEQFF
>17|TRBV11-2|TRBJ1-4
CASSRPYIGTTTEKLFF
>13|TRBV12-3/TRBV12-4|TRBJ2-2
CASRPDTAGELFF
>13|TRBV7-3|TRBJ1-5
CASSSDPDQPQHF
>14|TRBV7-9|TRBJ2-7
CASSLDRALYEQYF
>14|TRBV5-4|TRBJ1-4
CASSPSYRGEKLFF
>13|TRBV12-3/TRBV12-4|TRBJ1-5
CASRSTGVQPQHF
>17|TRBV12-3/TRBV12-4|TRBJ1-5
CASSPTGLSGSNQPQHF
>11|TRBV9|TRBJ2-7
CASGDGYEQYF
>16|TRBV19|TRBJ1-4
CASTSGVTVNNEKLFF
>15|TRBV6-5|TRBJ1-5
CASSRGGDPYQPQHF